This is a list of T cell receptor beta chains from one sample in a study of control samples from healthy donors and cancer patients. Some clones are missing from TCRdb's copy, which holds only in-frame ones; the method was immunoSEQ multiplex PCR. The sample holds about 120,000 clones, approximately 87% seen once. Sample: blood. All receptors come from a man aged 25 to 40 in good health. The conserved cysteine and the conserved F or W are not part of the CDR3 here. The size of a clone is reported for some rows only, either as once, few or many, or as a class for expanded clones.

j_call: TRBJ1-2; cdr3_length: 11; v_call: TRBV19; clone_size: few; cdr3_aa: ASEQGFNYGYT
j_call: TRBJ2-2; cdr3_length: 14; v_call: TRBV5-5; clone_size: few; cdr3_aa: ASSRWDRENTGELF
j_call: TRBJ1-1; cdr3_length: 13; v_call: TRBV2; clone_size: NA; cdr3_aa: ASRLSGTGGTEAF
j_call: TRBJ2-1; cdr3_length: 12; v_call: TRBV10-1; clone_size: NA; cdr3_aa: ASSESQGPNEQF
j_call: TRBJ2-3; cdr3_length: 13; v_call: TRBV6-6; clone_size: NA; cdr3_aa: ASSYSRQGTDTQY
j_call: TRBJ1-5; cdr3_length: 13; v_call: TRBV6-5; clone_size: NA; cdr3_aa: ASIMGQGDNQPQH
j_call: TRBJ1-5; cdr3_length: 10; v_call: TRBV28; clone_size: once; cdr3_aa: ASSLGNQPQH
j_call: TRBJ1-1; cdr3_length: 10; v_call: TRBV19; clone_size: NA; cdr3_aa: ASSRGDTEAF
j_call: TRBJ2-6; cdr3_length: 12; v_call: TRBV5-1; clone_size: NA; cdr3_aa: ASSSGVGANVLT
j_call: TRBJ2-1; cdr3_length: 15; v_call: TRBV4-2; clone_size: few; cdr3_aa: ASSQDSGPSSYNEQF
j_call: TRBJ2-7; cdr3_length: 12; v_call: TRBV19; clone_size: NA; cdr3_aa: ASSMTSGAYEQY
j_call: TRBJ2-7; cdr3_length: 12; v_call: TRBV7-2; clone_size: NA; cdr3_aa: ASNILAGPYEQY
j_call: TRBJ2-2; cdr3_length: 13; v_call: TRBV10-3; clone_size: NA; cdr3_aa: AISRPTGDTGELF
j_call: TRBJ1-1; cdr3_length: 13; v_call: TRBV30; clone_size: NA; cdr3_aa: AWSYPSRFYTEAF
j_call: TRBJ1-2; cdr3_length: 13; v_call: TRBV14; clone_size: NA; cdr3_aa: ASSQNRGEVYGYT
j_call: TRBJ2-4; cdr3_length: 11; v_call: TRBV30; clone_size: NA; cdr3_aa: AEGPTGGNIQY
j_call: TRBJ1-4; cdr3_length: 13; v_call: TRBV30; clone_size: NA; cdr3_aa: AWSPGVATNEKLF
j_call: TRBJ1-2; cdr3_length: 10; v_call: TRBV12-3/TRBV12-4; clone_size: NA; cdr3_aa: ASNQGRSGYT
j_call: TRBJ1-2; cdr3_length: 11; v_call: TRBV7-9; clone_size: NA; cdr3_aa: ASSARDSRGYT
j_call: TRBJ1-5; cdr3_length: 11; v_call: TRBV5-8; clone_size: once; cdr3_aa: ASSLEENQPQH
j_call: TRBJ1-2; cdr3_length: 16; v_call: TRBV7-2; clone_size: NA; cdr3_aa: ASSLVTGERGYDYGYT
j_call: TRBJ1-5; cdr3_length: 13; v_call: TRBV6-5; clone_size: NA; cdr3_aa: ASSRGMGSNQPQH
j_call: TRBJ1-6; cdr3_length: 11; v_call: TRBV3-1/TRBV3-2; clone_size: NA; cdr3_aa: ASSPDSASPLH
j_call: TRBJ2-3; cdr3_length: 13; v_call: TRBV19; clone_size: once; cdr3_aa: ASRTGQGASDTQY
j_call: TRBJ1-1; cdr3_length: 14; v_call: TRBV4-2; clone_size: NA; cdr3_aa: ASSQLTNHGTGRAF
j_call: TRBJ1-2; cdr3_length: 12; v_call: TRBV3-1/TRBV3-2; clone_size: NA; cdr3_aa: ASSLGRSVYGYT
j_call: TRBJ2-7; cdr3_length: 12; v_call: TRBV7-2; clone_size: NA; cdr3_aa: ASSSRTSSYEQY
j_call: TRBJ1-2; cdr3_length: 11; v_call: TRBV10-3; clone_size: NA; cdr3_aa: AIRGTGNNGYT
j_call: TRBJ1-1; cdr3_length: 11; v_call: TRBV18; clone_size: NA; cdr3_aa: ASSPGDEREAF
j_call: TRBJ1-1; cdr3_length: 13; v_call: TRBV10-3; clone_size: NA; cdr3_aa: AISARQDWDTEAF
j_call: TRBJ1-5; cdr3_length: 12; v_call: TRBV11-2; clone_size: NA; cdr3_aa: ASSLSPSTGPQH
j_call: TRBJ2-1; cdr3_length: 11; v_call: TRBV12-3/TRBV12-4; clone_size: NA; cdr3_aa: ASRESSYNEQF
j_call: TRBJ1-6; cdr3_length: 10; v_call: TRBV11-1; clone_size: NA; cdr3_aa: ASSLEGPPLH
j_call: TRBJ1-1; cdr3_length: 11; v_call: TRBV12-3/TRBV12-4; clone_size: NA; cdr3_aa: ASSFGVDTEAF
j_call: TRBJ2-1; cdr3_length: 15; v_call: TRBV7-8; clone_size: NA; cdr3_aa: ASSSTAPGLAGNEQF
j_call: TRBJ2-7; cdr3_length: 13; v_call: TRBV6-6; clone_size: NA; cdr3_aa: ASSPDRMGSYEQY
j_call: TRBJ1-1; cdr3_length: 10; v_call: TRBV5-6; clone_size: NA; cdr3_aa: ASSLDVSGAF
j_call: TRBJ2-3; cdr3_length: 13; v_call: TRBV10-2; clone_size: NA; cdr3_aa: ASSEPAGGTDTQY
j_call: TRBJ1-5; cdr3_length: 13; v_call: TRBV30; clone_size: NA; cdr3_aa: AWSPGTYLNQPQH
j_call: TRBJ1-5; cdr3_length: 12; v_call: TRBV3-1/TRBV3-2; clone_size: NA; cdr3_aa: ASSQEGGTQPQH
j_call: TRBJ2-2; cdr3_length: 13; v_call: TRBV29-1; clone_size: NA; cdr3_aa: SVGGGQGRAGELF
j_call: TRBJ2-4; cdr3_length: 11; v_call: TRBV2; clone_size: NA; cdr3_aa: ASRDREKNIQY
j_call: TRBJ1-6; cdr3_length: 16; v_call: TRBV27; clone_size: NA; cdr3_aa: ASSLSIISSSYNSPLH
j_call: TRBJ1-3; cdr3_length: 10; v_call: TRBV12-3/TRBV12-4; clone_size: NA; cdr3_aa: ASSWDGDTIY
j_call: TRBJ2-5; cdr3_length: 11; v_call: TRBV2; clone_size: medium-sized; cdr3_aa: ASSPNPSQTQY
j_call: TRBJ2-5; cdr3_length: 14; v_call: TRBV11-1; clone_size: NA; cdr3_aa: ASSFGTGAIQETQY
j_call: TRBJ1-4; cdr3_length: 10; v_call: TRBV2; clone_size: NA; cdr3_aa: ASNQDSEKLF
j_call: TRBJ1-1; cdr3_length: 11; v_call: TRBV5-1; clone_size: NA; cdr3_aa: ASSSTASEAAF
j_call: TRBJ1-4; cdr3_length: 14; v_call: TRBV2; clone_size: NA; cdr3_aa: ASIPRLGVTREKLF
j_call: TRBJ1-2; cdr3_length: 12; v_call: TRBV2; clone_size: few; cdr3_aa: ASSLRGLDYGYT
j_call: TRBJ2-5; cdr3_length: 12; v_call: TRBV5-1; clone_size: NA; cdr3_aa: ASSSPGGQETQY
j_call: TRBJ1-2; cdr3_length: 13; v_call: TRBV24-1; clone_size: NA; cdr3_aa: ATSAGDRANYGYT
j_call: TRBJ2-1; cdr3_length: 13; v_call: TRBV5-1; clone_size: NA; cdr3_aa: ASSPGTGNLNEQF
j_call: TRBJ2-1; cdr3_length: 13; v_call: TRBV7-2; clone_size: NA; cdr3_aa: ASSLFQGQWDEQF
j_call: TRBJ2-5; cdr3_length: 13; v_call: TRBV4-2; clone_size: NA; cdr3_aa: ASSPEDRVVETQY
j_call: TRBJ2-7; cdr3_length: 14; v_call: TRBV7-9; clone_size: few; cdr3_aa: ASSSKWDRVFYEQY